This passage covers 24 T cell receptor beta chains from one sample sequenced in a study of T cells after yellow fever vaccination. Each CDR3 protein is one row after TCRdb ran MiXCR on the 5' RACE reads. This table has about 500,000 distinct CDR3 sequences, less than 20% appearing once. The source material was PBMCs, sampled roughly 5 days after the first yellow fever vaccination. All receptors derive from a young man who received the YFV17D yellow fever vaccine.

J is TRBJ2-3 and V is TRBV4-1, with D perhaps being TRBD1 or TRBD2 (5 bases each). The CDR3 extends over 17 amino acids. V lost 1 base and J lost 2, with 16 bases in between. Per germline, CDR1 MGHRA and CDR2 YSYEKL. CDR3 coding DNA: TGCGCCAGCAGCCAAGCGCCCCCGGGACCGAACACAGATACGCAGTATTTT. Translating gives CASSQAPPGPNTDTQYF.

In this sample, this clonotype turned up many times. V gene TRBV12-3 or TRBV12-4 combines with J gene TRBJ1-5; D gene uncertain. The CDR3 is 13 residues long. V lost 6 bases and J 2 bases, leaving 8 bases between the germline ends. DNA of the CDR3: TGTGCCAGCAGCGGGGAGGGCAATCAGCCCCAGCATTTT. Its translation is CASSGEGNQPQHF.

With respect to this clonotype: One end of the junction is discordant with germline, which a read error may explain. V usage is TRBV11-2 and J usage is TRBJ2-1, with D tentatively TRBD2 (6 bases). The CDR3 is 16 residues long. Germline lookup yields CDR1 SGHAT and CDR2 FQNNGV. The CDR3 loop is CASSPRGVGTYNKQFF. The CDR3 DNA reads TGTGCCAGCAGCCCCCGCGGGGTAGGAACCTACAATAAGCAGTTCTTC.

This clonotype was detected ten times or more. V is TRBV5-1 and J is TRBJ1-6, with D unclear. Germline values: CDR1 SGHRS, CDR2 YFSETQ. CDR3 size: 17 residues. V lost 4 bases and J 0 bases, leaving 14 bases between the germline ends. For the CDR3, the DNA is TGCGCCAGCAGCCTCTGGGTCAGCAGCTCCTATAATTCACCCCTCCACTTT. Its translation: CASSLWVSSSYNSPLHF.

The CDR3 sequence is CASSQGQGLGTQYF. CDR3 nucleotides: TGTGCCAGCAGCCAAGGCCAGGGACTCGGTACGCAGTATTTT. The chain joins TRBV3-1 to TRBJ2-3; possibly TRBD2 for D (6 bases). The V end lost 1 base, the J end lost 8 bases, and 13 bases lay between the germline ends. The CDR3 is made up of 14 amino acids. The V gene's germline CDR1 is LGHDT and CDR2 YNNKEL (reference sequence).

A few counts support this clonotype. This sequence joins TRBV6-1 and TRBJ2-2; D is perhaps TRBD1 (5 bases). The CDR3 extends over 14 amino acids. Germline V gene sequence: CDR1 MNHNS, CDR2 SASEGT. Trimming cost V 1 base and J 6 bases, with 9 bases left between them. CDR3 region: CASSEVRVSGELFF. The DNA for the CDR3 is TGTGCCAGCAGTGAAGTCAGGGTTTCCGGGGAGCTGTTTTTT.

This clonotype occurred a few times. The chain is built from TRBV7-9 and TRBJ2-7; D ambiguous. Trimming cost V 5 bases and J 3 bases, with 8 bases left between them. CDR1 SEHNR and CDR2 FQNEAQ come from the germline V gene (reference sequence). The CDR3 spans 12 residues. This CDR3 is CASSQDNYEQYV. In nucleotides, the CDR3 is TGTGCCAGCAGCCAAGATAACTACGAGCAGTACGTC.

This sequence joins TRBV11-2 and TRBJ2-3; D gene ambiguous. The CDR3 loop spans 13 amino acids. In germline, CDR1 is SGHAT, CDR2 FQNNGV. Trimming cost V 6 bases and J 4 bases, with 11 bases left between them. This CDR3 is CASRPNTSDTQYF. In DNA form, the CDR3 reads TGTGCCAGCAGGCCGAATACTTCAGATACGCAGTATTTT.

This chain connects TRBV24-1 to TRBJ2-3; the match to TRBD2 covers 8 bases. Germline V lookup: CDR1 KGHDR, CDR2 SFDVKD. This CDR3 has 16 residues. Trimming took 3 bases from V and 4 from J; bases not matched to a gene: 8. CDR3 DNA sequence: TGTGCCACCAGTGATAAGAAGGGACTAGACGCAGATACGCAGTATTTT. The encoded protein is CATSDKKGLDADTQYF.

The chain carries TRBV10-3 and TRBJ2-5; 7 bases are shared with TRBD2. The CDR3 has 14 amino acids. The germline V gene encodes CDR1 ENHRY and CDR2 SYGVKD. J was trimmed by 1 base and V by 10 bases; bases with no gene match: 9. CDR3 sequence reads: CATGGSGAQETQYF. The CDR3, as DNA: TGTGCCACGGGAGGCAGCGGGGCCCAAGAGACCCAGTACTTC.

The table lists this clonotype with a few counts. V usage is TRBV15 and J usage is TRBJ2-3, with D perhaps matching TRBD1 (6 bases). This CDR3 has 15 amino acids. Germline V gene sequence: CDR1 LNHNV, CDR2 YYDKDF (reference sequence). V was pared by 5 bases and J by 6 bases, with 18 bases between. CDR3 sequence reads: CATSFLGGTRDTQYF. CDR3 bases: TGTGCCACCAGCTTCTTAGGGGGTACACGGGATACGCAGTATTTT.

The genes are TRBV5-6 and TRBJ2-3; maybe TRBD1 (6 bases). Germline CDR1 is SGHDT and CDR2 is YYEEEE. The CDR3 length is 15 residues. V gave up 2 bases and J gave up 1 base, with 11 bases separating them. The CDR3 nucleotides are TGTGCCAGCAGCTTAAGGACAGTCGGCACAGATACGCAGTATTTT. Amino acids: CASSLRTVGTDTQYF. The entire variable domain, with the rest obtained from reference TRBV5-6 and TRBJ2-3, is as follows: DAGVTQSPTHLIKTRGQQVTLRCSPKSGHDTVSWYQQALGQGPQFIFQYYEEEERQRGNFPDRFSGHQFPNYSSELNVNALLLGDSALYLCASSLRTVGTDTQYFGPGTRLTVL.

This clonotype was seen only a few times. This sequence joins TRBV5-1 and TRBJ1-5, with a possible D match to TRBD1 (6 bases). CDR1 is SGHRS, CDR2 YFSETQ, per germline. The CDR3 length is 15 residues. Trimming pared 0 bases from V and 5 bases from J, leaving 12 bases between. CDR3 nucleotide sequence: TGCGCCAGCAGCTTGGAAACAGGGAACTATCAGCCCCAGCATTTT. Translated: CASSLETGNYQPQHF.

The chain couples TRBV5-4 to TRBJ2-1; possible D gene TRBD1, 6 bases. This CDR3 contains 15 residues. CDR1 SGHNT and CDR2 YYREEE come from the germline V gene (reference sequence). V lost 0 bases and J 6 bases, leaving 13 bases between the germline ends. CDR3 protein: CASSLAGDLGNEQFF. Here the CDR3 DNA reads TGTGCCAGCAGCTTGGCAGGGGATCTGGGCAATGAGCAGTTCTTC.

This clonotype was observed a few times. This chain links TRBV5-6 with TRBJ2-5; 8 bases map to TRBD2. CDR3 size: 14 residues. Germline V CDR1 and CDR2: SGHDT, YYEEEE. Germline trimming cut 2 bases from V and 9 bases from J; bases unmatched to any gene: 9. The CDR3 spells CASSFWLAGGAQYF. The CDR3 DNA follows: TGTGCCAGCAGCTTTTGGCTAGCCGGGGGGGCCCAGTACTTC. Based on the CDR3 plus reference TRBV5-6 and TRBJ2-5, the full variable domain is DAGVTQSPTHLIKTRGQQVTLRCSPKSGHDTVSWYQQALGQGPQFIFQYYEEEERQRGNFPDRFSGHQFPNYSSELNVNALLLGDSALYLCASSFWLAGGAQYFGPGTRLLVL.

V usage is TRBV4-3 and J usage is TRBJ2-5; 12 bases map to TRBD2. The germline gives CDR1 LGHNA, CDR2 YSLEER. CDR3 length: 15 residues. Germline trimming cut 2 bases from V and 5 bases from J; bases unmatched to any gene: 3. The CDR3 is CASSQKGLAGETQYF. CDR3 coding DNA: TGCGCCAGCAGCCAAAAAGGACTAGCGGGGGAGACCCAGTACTTC.

This clonotype was observed at least ten times. The rearrangement links TRBV4-3 to TRBJ2-5, with 9 bases matching TRBD2. Germline lookup yields CDR1 LGHNA and CDR2 YSLEER. After removal of 0 bases from V and 4 bases from J, the junction contained 9 bases not matched to a gene. The CDR3 runs to 17 residues. The CDR3 region has the DNA TGCGCCAGCAGCCAAGATGGCCTAGCGGGGAATGTAGAGACCCAGTACTTC. This codes for CASSQDGLAGNVETQYF.

The sample holds many counts of this clonotype. The chain combines TRBV29-1 with TRBJ2-2, with D unresolved. V shed 2 bases and J shed 1 base, with 5 bases lying between them. The CDR3 runs 13 residues. Germline V gene data show CDR1 as SQVTM and CDR2 as ANQGSEA. The CDR3 sequence is CSVEYRNTGELFF. DNA for the CDR3: TGCAGCGTTGAATACAGGAACACCGGGGAGCTGTTTTTT.

This rearrangement joins TRBV6-5 to TRBJ2-7; the D gene is possibly TRBD2 (6 bases). CDR3 length equals 15 residues. CDR1 is MNHEY, CDR2 SVGAGI, per germline. Trimming took 0 bases from V and 4 from J, leaving 13 bases between them. This CDR3 is CASSYSAMGGYEQYV. CDR3 sequence (DNA): TGTGCCAGCAGTTACTCGGCCATGGGAGGTTACGAGCAGTACGTC.

There are a few counts of this clonotype. This sequence joins TRBV5-1 and TRBJ2-1, with D possibly TRBD1 on 7 matching bases. With 1 base removed from V and 8 bases from J, the gap between germline ends came to 16 bases. CDR1 SGHRS and CDR2 YFSETQ come from the germline V gene. The CDR3 spans 15 residues. The CDR3 here is CASSLIPGGYDEQFF. DNA for the CDR3: TGCGCCAGCAGCTTGATTCCAGGGGGGTACGATGAGCAGTTCTTC.

The chain is built from TRBV5-1 and TRBJ2-3, with a tentative D call TRBD2 (5 bases). Germline V lookup: CDR1 SGHRS, CDR2 YFSETQ. Trimming cost V 2 bases and J 0 bases, with 10 bases left between them. The length of the CDR3 is 15 residues. The CDR3 coding sequence is TGCGCCAGCAGCTTAGAGGGAAAGAGCACAGATACGCAGTATTTT. It specifies CASSLEGKSTDTQYF.

In its sample, this clonotype was seen a few times. The J gene is TRBJ1-2, the V gene TRBV29-1; D may be TRBD1 (6 bases). The V and J ends lost 4 bases and 3 bases respectively, with 18 bases between them. Looked up from germline, CDR1 is SQVTM and CDR2 is ANQGSEA. This CDR3 is 15 amino acids long. CDR3 sequence: CSVGMGALADYGYTF. The CDR3 region has the DNA TGCAGCGTTGGTATGGGGGCCCTCGCAGACTATGGCTACACCTTC.

This clonotype was detected only a few times. V is TRBV5-1 and J is TRBJ2-3; D unresolved. Trimming removed 4 bases from V and 3 bases from J, with 12 bases in between. The germline V gene encodes CDR1 SGHRS and CDR2 YFSETQ. This CDR3 comprises 14 residues. CDR3 DNA sequence: TGCGCCAGCAGCCTGGAAATTAATACAGATACGCAGTATTTT. Translating it yields CASSLEINTDTQYF.

The rearrangement links TRBV20-1 to TRBJ2-5, with D hard to call. Germline assignment: CDR1 DFQATT and CDR2 SNEGSKA (reference sequence). The CDR3 consists of 12 residues. V gave up 2 bases and J gave up 2 bases, with 6 bases separating them. CDR3 nucleotide sequence: TGCAGTGCTAGATACTTACAAGAGACCCAGTACTTC. It yields the protein CSARYLQETQYF.